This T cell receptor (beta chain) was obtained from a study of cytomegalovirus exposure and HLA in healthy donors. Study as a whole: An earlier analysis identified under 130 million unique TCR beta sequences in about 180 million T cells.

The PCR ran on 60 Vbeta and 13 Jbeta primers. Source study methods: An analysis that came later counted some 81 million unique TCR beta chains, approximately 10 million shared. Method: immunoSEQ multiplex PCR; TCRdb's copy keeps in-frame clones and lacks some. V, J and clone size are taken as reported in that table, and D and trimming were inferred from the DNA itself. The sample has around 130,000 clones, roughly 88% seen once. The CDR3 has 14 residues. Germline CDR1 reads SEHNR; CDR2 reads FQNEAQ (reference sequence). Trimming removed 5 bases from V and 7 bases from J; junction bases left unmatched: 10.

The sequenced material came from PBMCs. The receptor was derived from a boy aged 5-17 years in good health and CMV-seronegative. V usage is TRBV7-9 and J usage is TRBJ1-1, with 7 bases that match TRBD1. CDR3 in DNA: TGTGCCAGCAGCAAGGACAGGAGGTTACGTGAAGCTTTCTTT. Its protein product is CASSKDRRLREAFF.